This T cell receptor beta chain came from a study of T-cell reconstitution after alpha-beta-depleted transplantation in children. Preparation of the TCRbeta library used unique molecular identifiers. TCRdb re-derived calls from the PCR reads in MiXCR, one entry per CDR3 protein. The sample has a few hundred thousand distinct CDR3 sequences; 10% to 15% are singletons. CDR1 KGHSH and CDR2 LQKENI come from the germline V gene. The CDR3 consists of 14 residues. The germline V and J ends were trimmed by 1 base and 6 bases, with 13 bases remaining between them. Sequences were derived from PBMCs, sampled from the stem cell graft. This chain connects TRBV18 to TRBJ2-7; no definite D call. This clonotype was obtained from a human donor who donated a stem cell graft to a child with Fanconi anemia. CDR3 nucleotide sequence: TGTGCCAGCTCACCACAAATTGGGGTGGGCGAGCAGTACTTC. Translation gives CASSPQIGVGEQYF.